This T cell receptor (beta chain) is from a study of Ad26.COV2.S vaccination and SARS-CoV-2 variants. A note on this clone: Its antigen is undetermined.

Treatment reported: about 20 received Ad26.COV2.S at low or high dose, single or two shots; 5 received placebo; per-sample allocation not given. Collection of the samples took place on day 63 after the first injection of vaccine or placebo. An 18-55-year-old adult in Boston served as donor. The repertoire was sequenced with immunoSEQ multiplex PCR; TCRdb's copy has only in-frame clones and lacks some. Of roughly 400,000 clones in the sample, 90% were seen once. Germline V gene lookup returns CDR1 LGHNT and CDR2 FRNRAP. This CDR3 spans 16 amino acids. V gave up 7 bases and J gave up 2 bases, with 21 bases separating them. Overall study results and limits: Spike-specific CD8+ and CD4+ T cell responses reportedly showed substantial breadth after vaccination. Those who received vaccine or placebo ended up with similar non-spike TCR breadth.

This TCR came from a person between 18 and 65 years old who received the Ad26.COV2.S COVID-19 vaccine or a placebo. The sequencing used peripheral blood, collected in a trial of Ad26.COV2.S vaccine versus placebo. The chain carries TRBV12-5 and TRBJ2-7; TRBD2 might be the D (7 bases). CDR3 residues: CASANLIRGAPYEQYF. In DNA, the CDR3 is TGTGCTAGTGCCAACCTCATCCGGGGGGCGCCCTACGAGCAGTACTTC.